A selection of T cell receptor beta chains follows, all from one sample in a study of human T cells and chemical hapten exposure. TCRdb reprocessed the RACE reads via MiXCR and lists one record per CDR3 protein. The repertoire consists of some 52,000 distinct CDR3 sequences, with roughly 9.6% occurring once and the leading ten covering approximately 2%. The specimen comprised whole blood, sampled in connection with sensitization to the hapten diphenylcyclopropenone (DPC). These receptors were taken from a woman in her thirties or forties with alopecia areata. Some clones in this sample may be carry-over from other donors' samples. CDR3s include the opening cysteine and the closing phenylalanine or tryptophan. D genes are given only for firm matches. For some rows the clone size is stated as once, few or many, or as a class when expanded; others skip it.

DNA: TGCGCCAGCAGTGAATTTACGGGGGACAATCAGCCCCAGCATTTT
CDR3: CASSEFTGDNQPQHF
size: many
V: TRBV10-2
J: TRBJ1-5
D: .

DNA: TGTGCCAGCAGTTTTGTGGAAGGGGGAGCGGAAGCTTTCTTT
CDR3: CASSFVEGGAEAFF
size: many
V: TRBV28
J: TRBJ1-1
D: .

DNA: TGCGCCAGCAGCCAAGAGGAGGGATACCTCACTGAAGCTTTCTTT
CDR3: CASSQEEGYLTEAFF
size: few
V: TRBV4-3
J: TRBJ1-1
D: .

DNA: TGCGCCAGCAGCTTGGGAACGGGGGAAAACTACGAGCAGTACTTC
CDR3: CASSLGTGENYEQYF
size: few
V: TRBV5-1
J: TRBJ2-7
D: .

DNA: TGTGCCAGCAGGCCCACCGGGACAGGGGGGAGGAATGAGCAGTTCTTC
CDR3: CASRPTGTGGRNEQFF
size: .
V: TRBV6-2/TRBV6-3
J: TRBJ2-1
D: TRBD1

DNA: TGTGCCAGCAGCGTACCACCCTTCAATGAGCAGTTCTTC
CDR3: CASSVPPFNEQFF
size: .
V: TRBV9
J: TRBJ2-1
D: .

DNA: TGTGCCAGCAGTACCCGGACTAGCGGGGTGAGAGATACGCAGTATTTT
CDR3: CASSTRTSGVRDTQYF
size: few
V: TRBV12-3/TRBV12-4
J: TRBJ2-3
D: TRBD2

DNA: TGCGCCAGCAGCCCCGCGGGCTACCTATCCCTCGAGGAGCAGTTCTTC
CDR3: CASSPAGYLSLEEQFF
size: .
V: TRBV5-1
J: TRBJ2-1
D: .

DNA: TGTGCCAGCAAGGGATGGCTAGCGGGAACTAGCACAGATACGCAGTATTTT
CDR3: CASKGWLAGTSTDTQYF
size: few
V: TRBV6-6
J: TRBJ2-3
D: TRBD2

DNA: TGTGCCAGCAGTTTTTTGGGGAGGGGACCTGGGACCGGGGAGCTGTTTTTT
CDR3: CASSFLGRGPGTGELFF
size: many
V: TRBV27
J: TRBJ2-2
D: TRBD2

DNA: TGTGCCAGCAGCAGTGAAGTTAATGGCAGGACGCCTGCCGCCGTTAACTATGGCTACACCTTC
CDR3: CASSSEVNGRTPAAVNYGYTF
size: .
V: TRBV6-1
J: TRBJ1-2
D: .

DNA: TGTGCCAGTAGCAGAGACAGGGGGCTGGTAAGCAATCAGCCCCAGCATTTT
CDR3: CASSRDRGLVSNQPQHF
size: .
V: TRBV19
J: TRBJ1-5
D: TRBD1

DNA: TGTGCCAGCTCACCAAACAGCGGGGGGGCCCATGAGCAGTTCTTC
CDR3: CASSPNSGGAHEQFF
size: .
V: TRBV18
J: TRBJ2-1
D: TRBD2

DNA: TGTGCCAGCAGCCAAGACTGGCAGGCCGAAAAACTGTTTTTT
CDR3: CASSQDWQAEKLFF
size: many
V: TRBV3-1
J: TRBJ1-4
D: .

DNA: TGTGCCAGCAGTTACTCTTCTAACACCGGGGAGCTGTTTTTT
CDR3: CASSYSSNTGELFF
size: many
V: TRBV2
J: TRBJ2-2
D: .

DNA: TGCGCCAGCAGTTGGACAGGGGCCGGAAGCACCATATATTTT
CDR3: CASSWTGAGSTIYF
size: .
V: TRBV23-1
J: TRBJ1-3
D: TRBD1

DNA: TGCAGTGCTAGAGATCCACTAGTTTCATACAATGAGCAGTTCTTC
CDR3: CSARDPLVSYNEQFF
size: few
V: TRBV20-1
J: TRBJ2-1
D: .

DNA: TGTGCCAGCAGTCCCCCCCCCAGCCGGGGGACCCAGTACTTC
CDR3: CASSPPPSRGTQYF
size: many
V: TRBV28
J: TRBJ2-5
D: .

DNA: TGTGCCAGCAGCACCAACAGGGGGTCTTCCTACAATGAGCAGTTCTTC
CDR3: CASSTNRGSSYNEQFF
size: .
V: TRBV4-2
J: TRBJ2-1
D: TRBD1

DNA: TGCAGTGGAGGAACAGGGGTCGGTACTGAAGCTTTCTTT
CDR3: CSGGTGVGTEAFF
size: .
V: TRBV20-1
J: TRBJ1-1
D: TRBD1

DNA: TGCGCCAGCACACGGGGCCACAATGAGCAGTTCTTC
CDR3: CASTRGHNEQFF
size: .
V: TRBV10-2
J: TRBJ2-1
D: .

DNA: TGTGCCTGGACCCGTCCCGGGACGGAGTCTCCGGGGTACTTC
CDR3: CAWTRPGTESPGYF
size: few
V: TRBV30
J: TRBJ2-7
D: .

DNA: TGTGCCAGCAGTCAATACAGATTGAACACTGAAGCTTTCTTT
CDR3: CASSQYRLNTEAFF
size: few
V: TRBV28
J: TRBJ1-1
D: .

DNA: TGTGCCAGCAGCTTAGAAGAAAGTCGGAATTCACCCCTCCACTTT
CDR3: CASSLEESRNSPLHF
size: .
V: TRBV11-3
J: TRBJ1-6
D: .